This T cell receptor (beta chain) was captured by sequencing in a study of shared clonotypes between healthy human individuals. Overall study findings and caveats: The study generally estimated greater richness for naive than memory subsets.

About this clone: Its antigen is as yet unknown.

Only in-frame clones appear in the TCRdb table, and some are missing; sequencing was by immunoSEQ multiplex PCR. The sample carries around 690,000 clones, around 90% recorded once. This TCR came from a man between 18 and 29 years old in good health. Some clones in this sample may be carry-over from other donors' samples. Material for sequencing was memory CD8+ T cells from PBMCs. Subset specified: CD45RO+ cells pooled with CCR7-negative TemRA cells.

The CDR3 is CASSLPGARDLIQETQYF. The CDR3 DNA reads TGTGCCAGCAGTTTACCCGGGGCCAGGGACCTGATACAAGAGACCCAGTACTTC. The chain combines TRBV28 with TRBJ2-5, with D perhaps TRBD1 or TRBD2 (5 bases each). Germline V CDR1 and CDR2: MDHEN, SYDVKM. The CDR3 loop spans 18 amino acids. The germline V and J ends were trimmed by 2 bases and 2 bases, with 21 bases remaining between them.